These 27 T cell receptor beta chains came from one sample sequenced in a study of neoadjuvant anti-PD-1 for oral cavity cancer. Sequencing used immunoSEQ multiplex PCR; TCRdb keeps in-frame clones, though not all of them. The sample records over 11,000 clones, 65% to 85% being singletons. Documented time point: after neoadjuvant nivolumab, at surgical resection. The specimen comprised PBMCs, sampled after nivolumab (anti-PD-1) treatment. Source of these receptors: a person aged 35-79 years with oral cavity squamous cell carcinoma.

This clone turned up a few times. J is TRBJ2-7 and V is TRBV5-1, with 8 bases fitting TRBD1. Trimming at V came to 4 bases and at J to 0 bases, leaving 6 bases not matched to a gene. The CDR3 contains 15 residues. The germline V gene encodes CDR1 SGHRS and CDR2 YFSETQ. Here the CDR3 reads CASSPTGAGSYEQYF. CDR3 bases: TGCGCCAGCAGCCCGACAGGGGCGGGCTCCTACGAGCAGTACTTC.

This chain links TRBV28 with TRBJ2-5, with D unclear. The assigned J gene may be wrong: the sequence end matches TRBJ2-7 better. The CDR3 loop spans 11 amino acids. Germline V lookup: CDR1 MDHEN, CDR2 SYDVKM. The CDR3 nucleotides are TGTGCCAGCGGCTTTAAATACGAGCAGTACTTC. It specifies CASGFKYEQYF.

V usage is TRBV28 and J usage is TRBJ2-2, with D possibly TRBD1 on 5 matching bases. Germline V CDR1 and CDR2: MDHEN, SYDVKM. The V gene lost 1 base and the J gene lost 5 bases, with 23 bases spanning the gap. This CDR3 contains 19 residues. The CDR3 protein is CASSLFTYSQGSRTGELFF. The CDR3 bases are TGTGCCAGCAGTTTATTCACCTACTCCCAGGGCAGTCGGACCGGGGAGCTGTTTTTT.

A word on this clone: The missing conserved phenylalanine or tryptophan at the end of this CDR3 makes a read error likely. It is unclear where the CDR3 begins or ends on the DNA, so no DNA is shown, and the CDR3 is as TCRdb lists it. This chain links TRBV5-4 with TRBJ1-3. Germline CDR1 is SGHNT and CDR2 is YYREEE (reference sequence). The CDR3 is made up of 11 amino acids, end residues included. This CDR3 is CASSLGGRTDI.

A single count supports this clone. The chain uses TRBV10-3 and TRBJ2-7; 7 nucleotides align to TRBD1. The CDR3 spans 14 residues. V lost 6 bases and J lost 6; bases outside the gene matches: 11. Germline lookup yields CDR1 ENHRY and CDR2 SYGVKD. CDR3: CAIRATGASGEQYF. The DNA for the CDR3 is TGTGCCATCAGGGCCACAGGGGCCTCCGGCGAGCAGTACTTC.

The genes are TRBV7-9 and TRBJ2-5; no firm D call. This CDR3 contains 14 residues. V was pared by 5 bases and J by 2 bases, with 12 bases between. The germline V gene encodes CDR1 SEHNR and CDR2 FQNEAQ (reference sequence). Written as DNA, the CDR3 is TGTGCCAGCAGCATGGTACAGACACAAGAGACCCAGTACTTC. Amino acids: CASSMVQTQETQYF.

The V and J genes are TRBV5-1 and TRBJ1-2; 7 nucleotides line up with TRBD1. The CDR3 loop spans 14 amino acids. V gave up 1 base and J gave up 6 bases; unmatched junction bases: 6. CDR1 and CDR2 from the germline V gene are SGHRS and YFSETQ. The CDR3 here is CASSLTRDRDGYTF. The CDR3 DNA reads as TGCGCCAGCAGCTTGACCCGGGACAGAGATGGCTACACCTTC.

V gene TRBV5-1 combines with J gene TRBJ1-1; a possible D gene is TRBD1 (6 bases). V lost 2 bases to trimming and J lost 7 bases, with 15 bases between them. The CDR3 has 14 residues. Germline V CDR1 and CDR2: SGHRS, YFSETQ. CDR3 bases: TGCGCCAGCAGCTTCAATAACAGGGAAGATGAAGCTTTCTTT. The encoded protein is CASSFNNREDEAFF.

This clone showed up just once. The rearrangement uses TRBV7-9 and TRBJ2-7; D possibly uses TRBD1 or TRBD2 (7 bases each). Germline assignment: CDR1 SEHNR and CDR2 FQNEAQ (reference sequence). The CDR3 covers 14 residues. Trimming removed 5 bases from V and 5 bases from J, with 16 bases in between. The CDR3 spells CASSQGGFTDEQYF. The CDR3 DNA reads as TGTGCCAGCAGCCAGGGGGGGTTTACGGACGAGCAGTACTTC.

The chain employs TRBV4-1 and TRBJ2-1; D uncertain. The CDR3 spans 15 residues. V gave up 5 bases and J gave up 0 bases, with 11 bases separating them. Germline V gene sequence: CDR1 MGHRA, CDR2 YSYEKL. This CDR3 reads CASSGRMSSYNEQFF. The CDR3 nucleotides read TGCGCCAGCAGCGGGCGGATGAGCTCCTACAATGAGCAGTTCTTC.

This clone was picked up a small number of times. The chain carries TRBV6-4 and TRBJ1-2; no clear D gene. Germline V gives CDR1 MRHNA, CDR2 SNTAGT. This CDR3 comprises 12 residues. The germline V and J ends were trimmed by 2 bases and 7 bases, with 8 bases remaining between them. CDR3 coding DNA: TGTGCCAGCAGTGACGGGTTCTTTGGCTACACCTTC. Translation gives CASSDGFFGYTF.

This chain uses TRBV2 with TRBJ1-1, with D maybe TRBD1 (5 bases). Trimming took 5 bases from V and 4 from J, leaving 14 bases between them. The V gene's germline CDR1 is SNHLY and CDR2 FYNNEI. The CDR3 is made up of 14 amino acids. This CDR3 reads CASSPLVGGTEAFF. In DNA, the CDR3 is TGTGCCAGCAGTCCTCTGGTGGGGGGCACTGAAGCTTTCTTT. Full variable domain (missing parts from reference TRBV2 and TRBJ1-1): EPEVTQTPSHQVTQMGQEVILRCVPISNHLYFYWYRQILGQKVEFLVSFYNNEISEKSEIFDDQFSVERPDGSNFTLKIRSTKLEDSAMYFCASSPLVGGTEAFFGQGTRLTVV.

This chain joins TRBV5-4 and TRBJ2-5; tentative D call: TRBD1 (6 bases). V lost 7 bases, J lost 4 bases, and 11 bases lay in between. Germline V gene lookup returns CDR1 SGHNT and CDR2 YYREEE (reference sequence). The CDR3 covers 12 residues. The CDR3 loop reads CASGGQRETQYF. The CDR3 DNA reads as TGTGCCAGCGGCGGACAGAGAGAGACCCAGTACTTC. Variable domain in full (rest from reference TRBV5-4 and TRBJ2-5): ETGVTQSPTHLIKTRGQQVTLRCSSQSGHNTVSWYQQALGQGPQFIFQYYREEENGRGNFPPRFSGLQFPNYSSELNVNALELDDSALYLCASGGQRETQYFGPGTRLLVL.

This chain joins TRBV29-1 and TRBJ2-7; TRBD1 or TRBD2 may be the D gene (5 bases each). CDR1 and CDR2 (germline): SQVTM, ANQGSEA. The ends were cut back, 5 bases at V and 3 bases at J, with 11 bases in the middle. CDR3 size: 12 residues. The CDR3 region is CSVKGPFYEQYF. The CDR3 bases are TGCAGCGTTAAGGGACCGTTCTACGAGCAGTACTTC.

This clone was counted a single time. The chain combines TRBV11-2 with TRBJ2-1; tentative D call: TRBD2 (6 bases). Germline assignment: CDR1 SGHAT and CDR2 FQNNGV. V lost 5 bases, J lost 6 bases, and 26 bases lay in between. This CDR3 contains 18 residues. CDR3 nucleotide sequence: TGTGCCAGCAGCACCCTGGACCCTGGCCGGGAGTGGTTCAATGAGCAGTTCTTC. Its translation is CASSTLDPGREWFNEQFF.

This clone was counted a single time. CDR3 sequence reads: CASSFRAANTEAFF. The CDR3 nucleotides are TGTGCCAGCAGCTTCCGGGCCGCGAACACTGAAGCTTTCTTT. This chain links TRBV9 with TRBJ1-1; no definite D call. Trimming shortened V by 4 bases and J by 1 base, and 11 bases separated the two germline ends. In germline, CDR1 is SGDLS, CDR2 YYNGEE. This CDR3 has 14 residues.

The chain couples TRBV5-1 to TRBJ2-1, with D hard to call. Germline V gives CDR1 SGHRS, CDR2 YFSETQ. The CDR3 is 13 amino acids. V was clipped by 4 bases and J by 10 bases, with 15 bases between them. The CDR3 DNA sequence: TGCGCCAGCAGCGACTTACCGTTGGGCGAGCAGTTCTTC. Its translation: CASSDLPLGEQFF.

This clone was counted a single time. The V and J genes are TRBV28 and TRBJ1-1, with TRBD1 matching over 8 bases. V shed 2 bases and J 0 bases; nucleotides not matched to a gene: 5. Germline V gene lookup returns CDR1 MDHEN and CDR2 SYDVKM. The CDR3 is 16 amino acids. CDR3 residues: CASSLVGQALNTEAFF. The CDR3 nucleotides read TGTGCCAGCAGTTTAGTGGGACAGGCTTTGAACACTGAAGCTTTCTTT.

In its sample, this clone was seen a few times. This sequence joins TRBV7-9 and TRBJ1-1, with a weak D call TRBD1 (6 bases). Trimming pared 5 bases from V and 6 bases from J, leaving 13 bases between. The germline V gene has CDR1 SEHNR and CDR2 FQNEAQ (reference sequence). This CDR3 has 13 residues. CDR3 in DNA: TGTGCCAGCAGCCCAGGGGCATATTCTGAAGCTTTCTTT. Protein sequence: CASSPGAYSEAFF. The whole variable domain, filled in from reference TRBV7-9 and TRBJ1-1, reads DTGVSQNPRHKITKRGQNVTFRCDPISEHNRLYWYRQTLGQGPEFLTYFQNEAQLEKSRLLSDRFSAERPKGSFSTLEIQRTEQGDSAMYLCASSPGAYSEAFFGQGTRLTVV.

The CDR3 nucleotides are TGTGCCAGCAGGGGCGGGACTAGCGGCTCCTACGAGCAGTACTTC. Protein: CASRGGTSGSYEQYF. This rearrangement joins TRBV5-4 to TRBJ2-7; TRBD2 matches 11 bases. The germline CDR1 and CDR2 sequences are SGHNT and YYREEE (reference sequence). The CDR3 runs to 15 residues. With V trimmed by 5 bases and J by 0 bases, 4 bases remained unmatched.

This clone was found a few times. This chain's CDR3 is CASSLGQPFGYTF. CDR3 bases: TGTGCCAGCAGCTTGGGACAGCCCTTTGGCTACACCTTC. The rearrangement links TRBV7-9 to TRBJ1-2; the match to TRBD1 covers 7 bases. The CDR3 contains 13 residues. The V and J ends lost 3 bases and 7 bases, in that order; junction bases with no gene match: 5. From germline, CDR1 is SEHNR and CDR2 FQNEAQ (reference sequence).

This clone showed up just once. The rearrangement uses TRBV11-1 and TRBJ2-4, with D perhaps TRBD1 or TRBD2 (7 bases each). V was shortened by 5 bases and J by 2 bases, with 16 bases between the two germline ends. This CDR3 has 16 residues. From germline, CDR1 is SGHAT and CDR2 FQDESV (reference sequence). Here the CDR3 reads CASSPGRGLSKNIQYF. CDR3 bases: TGTGCCAGCAGCCCGGGGAGGGGGCTTTCCAAAAACATTCAGTACTTC.

The V call is TRBV5-5, the J call TRBJ1-2; TRBD1 matches 7 bases. The V gene end was trimmed by 4 bases and the J gene end by 5 bases; junction bases not matched to a gene: 5. Germline V CDR1 and CDR2: SGHKS, YYEKEE (reference sequence). This CDR3 is 13 amino acids long. This CDR3 reads CASSPQGEYGYTF. The CDR3 DNA reads as TGTGCCAGCAGCCCCCAGGGGGAGTATGGCTACACCTTC.

The sample holds a few counts of this clone. The chain is built from TRBV21-1 and TRBJ2-7; the DNA was not used to check the table's D call, TRBD1. TRBV21-1 is tagged as a pseudogene. The CDR3 has 13 residues. CDR3 protein: CASSTPGGDEQYF. As DNA, the CDR3 is TGTGCCAGCAGCACCCCAGGGGGTGACGAGCAGTACTTC.

This clone has only one observation. The rearrangement uses TRBV5-4 and TRBJ2-5; the match to TRBD1 covers 8 bases. This CDR3 has 14 amino acids. The ends lost 1 base at V and 5 bases at J; junction bases unmatched: 4. From germline, CDR1 is SGHNT and CDR2 YYREEE (reference sequence). The CDR3 DNA follows: TGTGCCAGCAGCTTGCAGGGGGCCGTCGAGACCCAGTACTTC. It translates to CASSLQGAVETQYF.

The rearrangement links TRBV27 to TRBJ1-5; D not certain. Germline values: CDR1 MNHEY, CDR2 SMNVEV (reference sequence). CDR3 length equals 15 residues. V lost 3 bases and J lost 0, with 9 bases in between. This chain's CDR3 is CASSFDQYSNQPQHF. The CDR3 nucleotides are TGTGCCAGCAGTTTTGATCAGTATAGCAATCAGCCCCAGCATTTT.

The chain has TRBV9 and TRBJ2-7; TRBD2 agrees at 9 bases. This CDR3 has 18 amino acids. Trimming at V came to 0 bases and at J to 3 bases, leaving 13 bases not matched to a gene. CDR1 and CDR2 (germline): SGDLS, YYNGEE. The CDR3 nucleotides read TGTGCCAGCAGCGTAGAGTTTGGTAGCGGGAGCGGATTCTACGAGCAGTACTTC. Protein sequence: CASSVEFGSGSGFYEQYF. The full variable domain, rest sourced from reference TRBV9 and TRBJ2-7, is DSGVTQTPKHLITATGQRVTLRCSPRSGDLSVYWYQQSLDQGLQFLIQYYNGEERAKGNILERFSAQQFPDLHSELNLSSLELGDSALYFCASSVEFGSGSGFYEQYFGPGTRLTVT.